The 24 T cell receptor beta chains reported below all come from one sample, sequenced in a study of cytotoxic CD8 clonotypes in ibrutinib-treated CLL. Sequencing was performed with immunoSEQ multiplex PCR; in TCRdb, only in-frame clones are kept and a portion is missing. The sample yields some 15,000 clones, roughly two thirds seen once. The sequencing here drew on PBMCs, taken before ibrutinib treatment. These receptors were obtained from a human donor with chronic lymphocytic leukemia.

The chain carries TRBV4-1 and TRBJ2-1; D may correspond to TRBD1 or TRBD2 (5 bases each). V was clipped by 0 bases and J by 0 bases, with 18 bases between them. The V gene's germline CDR1 is MGHRA and CDR2 YSYEKL. The CDR3 is made up of 19 amino acids. The CDR3 DNA is TGCGCCAGCAGCCAAGAGGGGCAAGCGGCCCAGAGCTCCTACAATGAGCAGTTCTTC. This translates into CASSQEGQAAQSSYNEQFF.

The genes are TRBV6-5 and TRBJ2-5; D unclear. Trimming left V 0 bases short and J 0 bases short, with 5 bases between. The length of the CDR3 is 14 residues. Germline V gives CDR1 MNHEY, CDR2 SVGAGI. DNA for the CDR3: TGTGCCAGCAGTTACTCAACGTACCAAGAGACCCAGTACTTC. Translating gives CASSYSTYQETQYF.

The chain uses TRBV28 and TRBJ2-7; 7 bases fit TRBD1. This CDR3 is built from 13 residues. The germline V gene encodes CDR1 MDHEN and CDR2 SYDVKM. Germline trimming cut 8 bases from V and 5 bases from J; bases unmatched to any gene: 9. The CDR3 sequence: CASRRQGYDEQYF. The DNA of the CDR3 is TGTGCCAGCCGGAGACAGGGTTACGACGAGCAGTACTTC.

This clone has only a few counts. The sample holds other DNA sequences that translate to the same CDR3. The chain combines TRBV28 with TRBJ1-3; D uncertain. The germline gives CDR1 MDHEN, CDR2 SYDVKM. The V gene lost 3 bases and the J gene lost 4 bases, with 4 bases spanning the gap. The CDR3 runs 12 residues. The CDR3 bases are TGTGCCAGCAGTTTGACCGGAAACACCATATATTTT. It encodes CASSLTGNTIYF.

This clone occurred a few times. The genes are TRBV5-1 and TRBJ1-2; D may be TRBD1 (6 bases). V was shortened by 4 bases and J by 4 bases, with 11 bases between the two germline ends. The V gene's germline CDR1 is SGHRS and CDR2 YFSETQ. This CDR3 contains 13 residues. The CDR3 region is CASSRTDSYGYTF. In nucleotides, the CDR3 is TGCGCCAGCAGCAGGACAGACTCCTATGGCTACACCTTC. The full variable domain, rest sourced from reference TRBV5-1 and TRBJ1-2, is KAGVTQTPRYLIKTRGQQVTLSCSPISGHRSVSWYQQTPGQGLQFLFEYFSETQRNKGNFPGRFSGRQFSNSRSEMNVSTLELGDSALYLCASSRTDSYGYTFGSGTRLTVV.

The chain recombines TRBV6-1 with TRBJ1-1, with D possibly TRBD1 on 6 matching bases. Germline CDR1 and CDR2: MNHNS and SASEGT. The CDR3 loop spans 12 amino acids. Trimming shortened V by 5 bases and J by 7 bases, and 11 bases separated the two germline ends. Here the CDR3 DNA reads TGTGCCAGCAGTCAATCAGGGGTTGAAGCTTTCTTT. This gives the protein CASSQSGVEAFF.

The rearrangement uses TRBV18 and TRBJ2-7; TRBD1 aligns across 7 bases. CDR3 length: 15 amino acids. The trim removed 6 bases at V and 2 bases at J, leaving 10 bases unmatched. The V gene's germline CDR1 is KGHSH and CDR2 LQKENI. CDR3 amino acids: CASSWTGNPTYEQYF. CDR3 nucleotide sequence: TGTGCCAGCTCCTGGACAGGAAATCCCACCTACGAGCAGTACTTC.

V gene TRBV5-6 combines with J gene TRBJ1-2; D is ambiguous. There are 14 residues in the CDR3. Trimming left V 6 bases short and J 8 bases short, with 20 bases between. Germline assignment: CDR1 SGHDT and CDR2 YYEEEE. The CDR3 sequence is CASNPIGRDYGYTF. CDR3 sequence (DNA): TGTGCCAGCAACCCTATTGGTAGGGATTACGGCTACACCTTC. Full variable domain (missing parts from reference TRBV5-6 and TRBJ1-2): DAGVTQSPTHLIKTRGQQVTLRCSPKSGHDTVSWYQQALGQGPQFIFQYYEEEERQRGNFPDRFSGHQFPNYSSELNVNALLLGDSALYLCASNPIGRDYGYTFGSGTRLTVV.

The CDR3: CASSQGYQGLAFLSSYNEQFF. The CDR3, as DNA: TGTGCCAGCAGCCAAGGGTACCAGGGACTAGCGTTTTTAAGCTCCTACAATGAGCAGTTCTTC. The rearrangement joins TRBV4-2 to TRBJ2-1; 10 nucleotides match TRBD2. The CDR3 loop spans 21 amino acids. CDR1 and CDR2 from the germline V gene are LGHNA and YNFKEQ. V shed 1 base, J shed 0 bases, and the junction held 15 bases outside the gene matches.

The gene calls are TRBV30 and TRBJ1-2; D may be TRBD1 (6 bases). The CDR3 sequence is 14 residues long. Germline assignment: CDR1 GTSNPN and CDR2 SVGIG (reference sequence). V lost 0 bases, J lost 0 bases, and 8 bases lay in between. Written as DNA, the CDR3 is TGTGCCTGGAGTGTAGGGGGAGCTAACTATGGCTACACCTTC. Protein product: CAWSVGGANYGYTF.

Comment on this clone: Germline and junction disagree at one end, which may indicate a read error. Different DNA sequences within this sample yield the same CDR3. The genes are TRBV4-1 and TRBJ2-7; TRBD1 is a possible D gene (5 bases). Germline CDR1 and CDR2: MGHRA and YSYEKL. The CDR3 consists of 16 residues. CDR3 amino acids: CASSLTAGLSSYEQYF. In DNA, the CDR3 is TGTGCCAGCAGCCTTACTGCAGGGCTGAGCTCCTACGAGCAGTACTTC.

This clone is medium-sized within its sample. The chain carries TRBV5-5 and TRBJ1-5; D possibly corresponds to TRBD1 (5 bases). CDR1 and CDR2 (germline): SGHKS, YYEKEE (reference sequence). V lost 0 bases and J lost 6, with 25 bases in between. CDR3 size: 19 residues. The CDR3 nucleotides read TGTGCCAGCAGCTTGGCCCTTCTTCCGGGACTAAAGGGTATTCAGCCCCAGCATTTT. This sequence encodes CASSLALLPGLKGIQPQHF.

The chain employs TRBV28 and TRBJ2-7, with 9 bases matching TRBD1. The CDR3 has 16 residues. Trimming removed 7 bases from V and 7 bases from J; junction bases left unmatched: 17. The germline V gene has CDR1 MDHEN and CDR2 SYDVKM. CDR3 sequence reads: CASISFIGTGLEEQYF. CDR3 DNA: TGTGCCAGCATCTCCTTTATCGGGACAGGGTTAGAAGAGCAGTACTTC.

V and J are TRBV29-1 and TRBJ2-2; D might be TRBD2 (5 bases). This CDR3 has 13 amino acids. CDR1 is SQVTM and CDR2 is ANQGSEA in the germline V gene. The V end lost 3 bases, the J end lost 6 bases, and 11 bases lay between the germline ends. The CDR3 nucleotides read TGCAGCGTTGACGGCGGGTTTCCCGGGGAGCTGTTTTTT. It codes for CSVDGGFPGELFF.

V usage is TRBV4-1 and J usage is TRBJ2-5; 9 positions agree with TRBD1. Germline-derived CDR1 and CDR2 are MGHRA and YSYEKL. The ends lost 2 bases at V and 5 bases at J; junction bases unmatched: 6. The CDR3 spans 15 residues. This chain's CDR3 is CASSQPGQGRETQYF. Written as DNA, the CDR3 is TGCGCCAGCAGCCAACCGGGACAGGGAAGGGAGACCCAGTACTTC.

In this sample, this clone turned up a few times. The chain joins TRBV5-1 to TRBJ1-4; D remains ambiguous. V dropped 2 bases and J dropped 13 bases, with 18 bases sitting between them. The CDR3 spans 14 residues. Looked up from germline, CDR1 is SGHRS and CDR2 is YFSETQ. The CDR3: CASSFGPSGLSLFF. The CDR3, as DNA: TGCGCCAGCAGCTTCGGCCCCTCCGGGCTATCACTGTTTTTT.

This clone was counted between two and nine times. The V call is TRBV5-4, the J call TRBJ1-5, with D uncertain. Trimming stripped 4 bases from V and 5 bases from J, with 16 bases between. Germline lookup yields CDR1 SGHNT and CDR2 YYREEE (reference sequence). This CDR3 has 15 residues. This chain's CDR3 is CASSPGSGPDQPQHF. The DNA of the CDR3 is TGTGCCAGCAGCCCCGGGTCCGGGCCTGATCAGCCCCAGCATTTT.

This chain joins TRBV6-5 and TRBJ2-7; 12 positions match TRBD2. The CDR3 totals 13 residues. V dropped 7 bases and J dropped 5; count of bases not matched to a gene: 3. Germline V gives CDR1 MNHEY, CDR2 SVGAGI. CDR3 sequence: CASKASGRDEQYF. As DNA, the CDR3 is TGTGCCAGCAAGGCTAGCGGGAGGGACGAGCAGTACTTC.

The V call is TRBV9, the J call TRBJ1-1; D gene unclear. With 0 bases removed from V and 0 bases from J, the gap between germline ends came to 3 bases. CDR3 length equals 13 residues. CDR1 is SGDLS and CDR2 is YYNGEE in the germline V gene. The CDR3 reads CASSVDMNTEAFF. In DNA, the CDR3 is TGTGCCAGCAGCGTAGATATGAACACTGAAGCTTTCTTT.

The chain recombines TRBV4-1 with TRBJ1-4, with TRBD1 as a possible D gene (6 bases). In germline, CDR1 is MGHRA, CDR2 YSYEKL. CDR3 length: 15 residues. Trimming shortened V by 3 bases and J by 3 bases, and 11 bases separated the two germline ends. The CDR3 loop is CASSHRRGPNEKLFF. CDR3 DNA sequence: TGCGCCAGCAGCCACCGCAGGGGACCTAATGAAAAACTGTTTTTT.

The gene calls are TRBV19 and TRBJ1-5, with D unclear. The V end was cut by 3 bases, the J end by 6 bases, with 9 bases between. The CDR3 has 13 residues. The germline V gene encodes CDR1 LNHDA and CDR2 SQIVND (reference sequence). The CDR3 region has the DNA TGTGCCAGTAGTATGAATCAGATTCAGCCCCAGCATTTT. It codes for CASSMNQIQPQHF.

The rearrangement links TRBV18 to TRBJ1-1; D may be TRBD1 (5 bases). V was pared by 2 bases and J by 2 bases, with 6 bases between. This CDR3 comprises 13 residues. Germline V gives CDR1 KGHSH, CDR2 LQKENI. CDR3 DNA: TGTGCCAGCTCACCAGGGACTAACACTGAAGCTTTCTTT. This translates into CASSPGTNTEAFF.

The chain is built from TRBV28 and TRBJ2-1; tentatively, D is TRBD2 (6 bases). Germline V gene sequence: CDR1 MDHEN, CDR2 SYDVKM. This CDR3 is built from 15 residues. V dropped 6 bases and J dropped 10 bases, with 22 bases sitting between them. CDR3 bases: TGTGCCAGCAGGTACGGAAGAAAGGGGCGGGGAGAGCAGTTCTTC. Encoded protein: CASRYGRKGRGEQFF.

The V call is TRBV6-5, the J call TRBJ1-2; weak D call: TRBD1 (6 bases). CDR3 size: 13 residues. Germline V gives CDR1 MNHEY, CDR2 SVGAGI. With 5 bases removed from V and 2 bases from J, the gap between germline ends came to 9 bases. The DNA of the CDR3 is TGTGCCAGCAGTGCCGACAGGAACTATGGCTACACCTTC. Its translation: CASSADRNYGYTF.